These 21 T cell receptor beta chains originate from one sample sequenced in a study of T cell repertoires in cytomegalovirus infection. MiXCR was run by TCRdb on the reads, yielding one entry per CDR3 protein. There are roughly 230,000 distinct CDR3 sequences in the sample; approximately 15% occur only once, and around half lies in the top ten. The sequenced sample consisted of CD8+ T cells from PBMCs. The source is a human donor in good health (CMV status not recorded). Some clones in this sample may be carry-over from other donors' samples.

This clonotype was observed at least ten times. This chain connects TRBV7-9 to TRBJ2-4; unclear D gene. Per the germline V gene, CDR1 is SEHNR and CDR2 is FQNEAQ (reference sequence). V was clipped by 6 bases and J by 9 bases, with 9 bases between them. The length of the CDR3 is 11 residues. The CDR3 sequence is CASSRTGIQYF. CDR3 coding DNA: TGTGCCAGCAGTAGAACTGGCATTCAGTACTTC.

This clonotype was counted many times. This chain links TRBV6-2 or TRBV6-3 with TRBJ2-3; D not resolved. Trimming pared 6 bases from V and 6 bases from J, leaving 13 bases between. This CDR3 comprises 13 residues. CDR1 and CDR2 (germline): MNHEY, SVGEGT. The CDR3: CASSFGGFDTQYF. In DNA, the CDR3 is TGTGCCAGCAGCTTCGGTGGGTTTGATACGCAGTATTTT.

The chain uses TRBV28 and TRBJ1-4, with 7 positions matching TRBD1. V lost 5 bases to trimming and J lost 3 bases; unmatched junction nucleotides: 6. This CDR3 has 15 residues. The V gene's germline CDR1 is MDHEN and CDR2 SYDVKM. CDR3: CASSLTGVANEKLFF. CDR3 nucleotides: TGTGCCAGCAGTCTTACAGGGGTGGCTAATGAAAAACTGTTTTTT. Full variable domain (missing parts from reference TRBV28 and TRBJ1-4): DVKVTQSSRYLVKRTGEKVFLECVQDMDHENMFWYRQDPGLGLRLIYFSYDVKMKEKGDIPEGYSVSREKKERFSLILESASTNQTSMYLCASSLTGVANEKLFFGSGTQLSVL.

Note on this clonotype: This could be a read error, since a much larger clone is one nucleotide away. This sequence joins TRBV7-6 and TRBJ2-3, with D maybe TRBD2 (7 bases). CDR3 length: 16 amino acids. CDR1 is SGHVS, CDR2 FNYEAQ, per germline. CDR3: CGSSLATGGSTDTQYF. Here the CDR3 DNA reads TGTGGCAGCAGCTTAGCGACGGGGGGCTCCACAGATACGCAGTATTTT. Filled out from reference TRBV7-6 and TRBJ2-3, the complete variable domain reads GAGVSQSPRYKVTKRGQDVALRCDPISGHVSLYWYRQALGQGPEFLTYFNYEAQQDKSGLPNDRFSAERPEGSISTLTIQRTEQRDSAMYRCGSSLATGGSTDTQYFGPGTRLTVL.

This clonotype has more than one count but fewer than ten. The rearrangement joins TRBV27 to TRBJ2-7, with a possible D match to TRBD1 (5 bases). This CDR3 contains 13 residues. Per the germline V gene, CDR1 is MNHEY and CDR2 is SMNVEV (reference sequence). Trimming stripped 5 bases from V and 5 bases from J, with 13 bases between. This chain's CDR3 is CASSHDRGHEQYF. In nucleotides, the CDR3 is TGTGCCAGCAGTCATGACAGAGGTCACGAGCAGTACTTC.

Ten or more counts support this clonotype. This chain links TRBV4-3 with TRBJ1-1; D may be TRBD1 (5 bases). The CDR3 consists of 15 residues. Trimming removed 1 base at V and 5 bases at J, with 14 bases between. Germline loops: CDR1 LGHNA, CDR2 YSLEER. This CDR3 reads CASSQVRDQGTEAFF. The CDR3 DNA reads TGCGCCAGCAGCCAAGTCCGGGACCAGGGAACTGAAGCTTTCTTT.

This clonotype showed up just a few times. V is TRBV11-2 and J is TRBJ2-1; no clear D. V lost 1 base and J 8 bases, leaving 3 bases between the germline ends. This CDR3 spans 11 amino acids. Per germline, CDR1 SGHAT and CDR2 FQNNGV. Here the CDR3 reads CASSLVHEQFF. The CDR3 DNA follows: TGTGCCAGCAGCTTAGTGCATGAGCAGTTCTTC.

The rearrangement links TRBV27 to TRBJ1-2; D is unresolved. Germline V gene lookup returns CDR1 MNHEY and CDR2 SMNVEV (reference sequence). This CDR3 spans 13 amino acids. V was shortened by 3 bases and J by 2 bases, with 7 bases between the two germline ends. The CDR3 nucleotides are TGTGCCAGCAGTTTCGGAGGGAACTATGGCTACACCTTC. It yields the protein CASSFGGNYGYTF.

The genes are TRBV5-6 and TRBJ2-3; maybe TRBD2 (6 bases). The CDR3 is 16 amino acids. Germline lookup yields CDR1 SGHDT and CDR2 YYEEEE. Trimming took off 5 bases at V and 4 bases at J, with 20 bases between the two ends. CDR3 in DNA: TGTGCCAGCAGTATGGGCGGGGTAGGGCGGGCAGATACGCAGTATTTT. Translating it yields CASSMGGVGRADTQYF.

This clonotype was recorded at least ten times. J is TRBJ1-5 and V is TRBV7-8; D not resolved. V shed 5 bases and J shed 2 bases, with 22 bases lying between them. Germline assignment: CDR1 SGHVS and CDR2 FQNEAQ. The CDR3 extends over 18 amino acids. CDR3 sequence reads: CASSQTVPAASGNQPQHF. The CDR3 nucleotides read TGTGCCAGCAGCCAGACGGTTCCAGCAGCCAGCGGCAATCAGCCCCAGCATTTT.

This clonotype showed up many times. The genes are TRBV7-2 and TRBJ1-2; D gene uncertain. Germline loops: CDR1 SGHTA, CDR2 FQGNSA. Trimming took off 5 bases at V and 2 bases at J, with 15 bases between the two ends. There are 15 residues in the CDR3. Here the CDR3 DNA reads TGTGCCAGCAGCCCACCCCGAAGGTCCAACTATGGCTACACCTTC. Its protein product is CASSPPRRSNYGYTF. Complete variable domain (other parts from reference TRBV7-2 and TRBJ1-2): GAGVSQSPSNKVTEKGKDVELRCDPISGHTALYWYRQSLGQGLEFLIYFQGNSAPDKSGLPSDRFSAERTGGSVSTLTIQRTQQEDSAVYLCASSPPRRSNYGYTFGSGTRLTVV.

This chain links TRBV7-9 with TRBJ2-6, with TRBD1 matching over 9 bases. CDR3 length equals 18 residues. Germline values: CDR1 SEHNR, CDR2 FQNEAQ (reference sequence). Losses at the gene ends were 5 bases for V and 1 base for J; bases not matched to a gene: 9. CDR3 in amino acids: CASSPLKGQGSGANVLTF. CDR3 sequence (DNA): TGTGCCAGCAGCCCACTAAAGGGACAGGGATCTGGGGCCAACGTCCTGACTTTC.

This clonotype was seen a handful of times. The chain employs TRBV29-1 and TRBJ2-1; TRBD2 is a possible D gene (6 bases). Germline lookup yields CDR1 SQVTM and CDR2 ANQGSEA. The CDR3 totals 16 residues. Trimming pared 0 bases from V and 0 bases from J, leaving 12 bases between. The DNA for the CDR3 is TGCAGCGTTGAAGATGGAGGGGAGAGCTCCTACAATGAGCAGTTCTTC. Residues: CSVEDGGESSYNEQFF.

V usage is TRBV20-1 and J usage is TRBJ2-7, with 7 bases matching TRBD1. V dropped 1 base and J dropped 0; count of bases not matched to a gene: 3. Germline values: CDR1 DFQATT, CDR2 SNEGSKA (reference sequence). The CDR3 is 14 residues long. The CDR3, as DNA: TGCAGTGCTAGAGTACAGGGGTCCTCCTACGAGCAGTACTTC. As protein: CSARVQGSSYEQYF.

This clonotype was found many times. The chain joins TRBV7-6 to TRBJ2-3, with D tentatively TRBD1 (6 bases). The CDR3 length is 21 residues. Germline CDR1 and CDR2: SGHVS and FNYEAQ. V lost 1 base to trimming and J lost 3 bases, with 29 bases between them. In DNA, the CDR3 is TGTGCCAGCAGCTTAGTTCCCTTTTTAATACAGGGTATAGACTTTACAGATACGCAGTATTTT. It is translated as CASSLVPFLIQGIDFTDTQYF.

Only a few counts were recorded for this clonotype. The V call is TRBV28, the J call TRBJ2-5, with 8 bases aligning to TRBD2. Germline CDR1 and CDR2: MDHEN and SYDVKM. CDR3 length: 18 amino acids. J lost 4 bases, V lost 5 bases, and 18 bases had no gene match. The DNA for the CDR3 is TGTGCCAGCAGTCCCCCCCCCGGTAGCGGGGTTCTTTCAGAGACCCAGTACTTC. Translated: CASSPPPGSGVLSETQYF.

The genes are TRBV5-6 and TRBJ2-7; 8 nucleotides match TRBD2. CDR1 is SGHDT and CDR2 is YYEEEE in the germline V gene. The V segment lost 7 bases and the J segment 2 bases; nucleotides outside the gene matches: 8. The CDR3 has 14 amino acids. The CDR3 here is CASAQGGGTYEQYF. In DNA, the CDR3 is TGTGCCAGCGCCCAAGGCGGGGGGACCTACGAGCAGTACTTC. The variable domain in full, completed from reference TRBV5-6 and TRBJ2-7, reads DAGVTQSPTHLIKTRGQQVTLRCSPKSGHDTVSWYQQALGQGPQFIFQYYEEEERQRGNFPDRFSGHQFPNYSSELNVNALLLGDSALYLCASAQGGGTYEQYFGPGTRLTVT.

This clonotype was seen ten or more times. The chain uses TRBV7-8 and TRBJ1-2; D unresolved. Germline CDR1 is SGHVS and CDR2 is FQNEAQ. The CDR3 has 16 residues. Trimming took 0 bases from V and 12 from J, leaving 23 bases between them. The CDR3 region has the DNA TGTGCCAGCAGCTTAGCGCGGTTGAAGGGTGTATTACCCAACACCTTC. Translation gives CASSLARLKGVLPNTF.

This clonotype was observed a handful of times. The CDR3 here is CASSPTSGISQNIQYF. The DNA of the CDR3 is TGTGCCAGCAGCCCGACTAGCGGTATTAGCCAAAACATTCAGTACTTC. The chain employs TRBV4-2 and TRBJ2-4; 9 bases map to TRBD2. Germline assignment: CDR1 LGHNA and CDR2 YNFKEQ. The CDR3 has 16 residues. Trimming at V came to 4 bases and at J to 5 bases, leaving 9 bases not matched to a gene.

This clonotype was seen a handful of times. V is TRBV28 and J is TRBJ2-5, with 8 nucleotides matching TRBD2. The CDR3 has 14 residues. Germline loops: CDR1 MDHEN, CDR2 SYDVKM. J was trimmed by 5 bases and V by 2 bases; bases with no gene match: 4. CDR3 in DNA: TGTGCCAGCAGTTTACCGGGGGGGGTCGAGACCCAGTACTTC. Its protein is CASSLPGGVETQYF.

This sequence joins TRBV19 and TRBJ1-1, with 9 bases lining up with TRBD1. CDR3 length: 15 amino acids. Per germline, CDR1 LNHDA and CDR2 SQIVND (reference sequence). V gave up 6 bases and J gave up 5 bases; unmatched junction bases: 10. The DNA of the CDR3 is TGTGCCAGTAGCCGAGACAGGGGGATGGGAACTGAAGCTTTCTTT. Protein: CASSRDRGMGTEAFF.